This entry is about one T cell receptor beta chain. This specimen belongs to a study of blood T cell repertoires in COVID-19. J gave up 6 bases and V 0 bases, and 11 bases lay outside the gene matches. CDR1 SQVTM and CDR2 ANQGSEA come from the germline V gene. This CDR3 has 17 amino acids. Produced via immunoSEQ multiplex PCR; TCRdb's table is partial and in-frame only. The sample has about 140,000 clones; about 87% are singletons. This clonotype originated in a human donor in a cohort sampled during active COVID-19. The sample taken for sequencing was peripheral blood. The chain uses TRBV29-1 and TRBJ2-1; the match to TRBD2 covers 10 bases. The CDR3 nucleotides read TGCAGCGTTGAAGAGGCGTTACTAGCGGGGAACTTCAATGAGCAGTTCTTC. This encodes CSVEEALLAGNFNEQFF.